Below are 16 T cell receptor beta chains sequenced from a single sample in a study of technical replicates of blood from a few donors. Only in-frame clones appear in the TCRdb table, and some are missing; sequencing was by immunoSEQ multiplex PCR. Among fewer than 85,000 clones listed, approximately 94% were seen once. Sequencing was performed on T cells isolated from PBMCs. The receptors stem from a human donor in good health.

The V and J genes are TRBV28 and TRBJ2-4; 9 bases map to TRBD2. This CDR3 comprises 15 residues. Germline assignment: CDR1 MDHEN and CDR2 SYDVKM. V lost 7 bases and J lost 5; bases outside the gene matches: 9. The CDR3 DNA follows: TGTGCCAGCACCTTTAGGGGACTAGCACAAAACATTCAGTACTTC. It codes for CASTFRGLAQNIQYF.

V is TRBV28 and J is TRBJ1-1, with TRBD1 as a possible D gene (5 bases). The CDR3 is 17 residues long. CDR1 is MDHEN, CDR2 SYDVKM, per germline. Trimming took off 2 bases at V and 4 bases at J, with 20 bases between the two ends. The CDR3 spells CASSLTVGANARTEAFF. The CDR3 coding sequence is TGTGCCAGCAGTTTAACAGTTGGGGCGAATGCCCGCACTGAAGCTTTCTTT.

This chain links TRBV2 with TRBJ2-3; D is unclear. The CDR3 spans 13 residues. V lost 3 bases and J lost 0, with 4 bases in between. Germline-derived CDR1 and CDR2 are SNHLY and FYNNEI. This CDR3 is CASSDVSTDTQYF. DNA of the CDR3: TGTGCCAGCAGTGACGTTAGCACAGATACGCAGTATTTT.

The V call is TRBV18, the J call TRBJ1-1, with TRBD1 matching 7 bases. The CDR3 spans 14 residues. Germline trimming cut 4 bases from V and 1 base from J; bases unmatched to any gene: 3. The germline V gene has CDR1 KGHSH and CDR2 LQKENI. The CDR3 here is CASSRSGGNTEAFF. DNA of the CDR3: TGTGCCAGCTCACGATCAGGGGGGAACACTGAAGCTTTCTTT. Variable domain in full (rest from reference TRBV18 and TRBJ1-1): NAGVMQNPRHLVRRRGQEARLRCSPMKGHSHVYWYRQLPEEGLKFMVYLQKENIIDESGMPKERFSAEFPKEGPSILRIQQVVRGDSAAYFCASSRSGGNTEAFFGQGTRLTVV.

V is TRBV11-2 and J is TRBJ2-3; 8 bases are shared with TRBD1. This CDR3 contains 16 residues. V lost 5 bases to trimming and J lost 5 bases; unmatched junction nucleotides: 12. The germline V gene encodes CDR1 SGHAT and CDR2 FQNNGV. The CDR3 DNA is TGTGCCAGCAGCATAGGGGCAGGGGGCAGGGGAGATACGCAGTATTTT. It yields the protein CASSIGAGGRGDTQYF.

The chain joins TRBV18 to TRBJ2-5; the D gene is possibly TRBD1 (6 bases). V shed 3 bases and J shed 0 bases, with 11 bases lying between them. The V gene's germline CDR1 is KGHSH and CDR2 LQKENI. This CDR3 is built from 15 residues. The CDR3 nucleotides are TGTGCCAGCTCACCCTACACAGGGTACCAAGAGACCCAGTACTTC. It is translated as CASSPYTGYQETQYF. The full variable domain, with the rest looked up from reference TRBV18 and TRBJ2-5, is NAGVMQNPRHLVRRRGQEARLRCSPMKGHSHVYWYRQLPEEGLKFMVYLQKENIIDESGMPKERFSAEFPKEGPSILRIQQVVRGDSAAYFCASSPYTGYQETQYFGPGTRLLVL.

The J gene is TRBJ2-3, the V gene TRBV2, with TRBD2 matching over 11 bases. Per germline, CDR1 SNHLY and CDR2 FYNNEI. V shed 5 bases, J shed 4 bases, and the junction held 11 bases outside the gene matches. CDR3 length: 17 residues. CDR3 nucleotides: TGTGCCAGCAGTACTCCTCCTAGCGGGAGGCTCCCAGATACGCAGTATTTT. It yields the protein CASSTPPSGRLPDTQYF.

The V and J genes are TRBV7-2 and TRBJ2-7; 8 nucleotides line up with TRBD1. Trimming cost V 5 bases and J 3 bases; bases outside gene matches: 9. CDR1 and CDR2 from the germline V gene are SGHTA and FQGNSA. The CDR3 totals 15 residues. The CDR3 protein is CASSPKSGTGYEQYF. CDR3 bases: TGTGCCAGCAGCCCCAAATCCGGGACAGGCTACGAGCAGTACTTC. Drawing the rest from reference TRBV7-2 and TRBJ2-7, the complete variable domain is GAGVSQSPSNKVTEKGKDVELRCDPISGHTALYWYRQSLGQGLEFLIYFQGNSAPDKSGLPSDRFSAERTGGSVSTLTIQRTQQEDSAVYLCASSPKSGTGYEQYFGPGTRLTVT.

The J gene is TRBJ1-3, the V gene TRBV2; D gene unclear. Germline V lookup: CDR1 SNHLY, CDR2 FYNNEI. The CDR3 runs to 15 residues. V was cut by 1 base and J by 1 base, with 8 bases left in between. In nucleotides, the CDR3 is TGTGCCAGCAGTGAAGGATGGCAATCTGGAAACACCATATATTTT. Residues: CASSEGWQSGNTIYF.

The chain uses TRBV28 and TRBJ2-3; possibly TRBD2 for D (5 bases). The CDR3 runs to 15 residues. V was cut by 6 bases and J by 2 bases, with 15 bases left in between. Germline V gene data show CDR1 as MDHEN and CDR2 as SYDVKM. The CDR3 DNA sequence: TGTGCCAGCAGCCGCCGTGGGGAGCTCACAGATACGCAGTATTTT. This codes for CASSRRGELTDTQYF. The complete variable domain, with remaining parts taken from reference TRBV28 and TRBJ2-3, reads DVKVTQSSRYLVKRTGEKVFLECVQDMDHENMFWYRQDPGLGLRLIYFSYDVKMKEKGDIPEGYSVSREKKERFSLILESASTNQTSMYLCASSRRGELTDTQYFGPGTRLTVL.

This clone was observed a single time. The rearrangement uses TRBV18 and TRBJ1-1, with D possibly matching TRBD1 (5 bases). V lost 6 bases and J 6 bases, leaving 17 bases between the germline ends. The CDR3 spans 14 residues. Germline CDR1 KGHSH, CDR2 LQKENI. The CDR3 sequence: CASSDSSLGSEAFF. CDR3 DNA: TGTGCCAGCTCCGACAGCTCGTTAGGGTCTGAAGCTTTCTTT.

V usage is TRBV11-3 and J usage is TRBJ1-2; D is possibly TRBD1 (6 bases). This CDR3 is built from 13 residues. Germline lookup yields CDR1 SGHNT and CDR2 YENEEA. Trimming stripped 3 bases from V and 4 bases from J, with 9 bases between. The CDR3 is CASSFPGAYGYTF. The CDR3 DNA reads TGTGCCAGCAGCTTCCCAGGGGCCTATGGCTACACCTTC.

The rearrangement uses TRBV7-9 and TRBJ2-1; D possibly corresponds to TRBD2 (5 bases). This CDR3 region has 12 residues. V lost 4 bases and J 7 bases, leaving 8 bases between the germline ends. The germline V gene has CDR1 SEHNR and CDR2 FQNEAQ (reference sequence). CDR3 in DNA: TGTGCCAGCAGCTACGGGAATAATGAGCAGTTCTTC. Translating it yields CASSYGNNEQFF.

V is TRBV2 and J is TRBJ2-3; 14 bases match TRBD2. The CDR3 is 16 residues long. Germline V gives CDR1 SNHLY, CDR2 FYNNEI. The V segment lost 5 bases and the J segment 3 bases; nucleotides outside the gene matches: 4. CDR3: CASSKGLAGATDTQYF. The CDR3 bases are TGTGCCAGCAGTAAGGGACTAGCGGGAGCTACAGATACGCAGTATTTT.

DNA of the CDR3: TGTGCCAGTTACAGGGAAAGAGATTCACCCCTCCACTTT. It translates to CASYRERDSPLHF. The rearrangement joins TRBV2 to TRBJ1-6, with TRBD1 as a possible D gene (6 bases). V was pared by 9 bases and J by 8 bases, with 14 bases between. This CDR3 is built from 13 residues. CDR1 and CDR2 from the germline V gene are SNHLY and FYNNEI.

This chain uses TRBV18 with TRBJ2-7, with 7 bases that match TRBD1. Germline trimming cut 3 bases from V and 0 bases from J; bases unmatched to any gene: 5. Germline-derived CDR1 and CDR2 are KGHSH and LQKENI. The CDR3 has 15 residues. The CDR3 DNA is TGTGCCAGCTCACCGCGGACAGGCAGCTCCTACGAGCAGTACTTC. Protein: CASSPRTGSSYEQYF.